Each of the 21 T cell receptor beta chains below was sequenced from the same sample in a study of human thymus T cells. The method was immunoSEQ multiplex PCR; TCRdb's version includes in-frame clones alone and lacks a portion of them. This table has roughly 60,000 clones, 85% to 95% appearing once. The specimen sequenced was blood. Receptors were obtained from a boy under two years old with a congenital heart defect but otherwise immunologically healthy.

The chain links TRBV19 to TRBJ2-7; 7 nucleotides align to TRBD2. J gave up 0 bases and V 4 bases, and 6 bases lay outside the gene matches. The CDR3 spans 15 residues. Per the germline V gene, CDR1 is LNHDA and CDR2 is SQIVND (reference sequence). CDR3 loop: CASSKSAGLSYEQYF. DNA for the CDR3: TGTGCCAGTAGTAAGTCAGCGGGGCTCTCCTACGAGCAGTACTTC.

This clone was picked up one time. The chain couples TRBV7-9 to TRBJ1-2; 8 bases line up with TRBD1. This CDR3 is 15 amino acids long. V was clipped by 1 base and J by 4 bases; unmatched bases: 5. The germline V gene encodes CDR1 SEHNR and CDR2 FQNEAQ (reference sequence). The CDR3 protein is CASSLGQGIPYGYTF. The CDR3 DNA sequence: TGTGCCAGCAGCTTAGGACAGGGGATCCCCTATGGCTACACCTTC.

The CDR3 loop reads CASSLRHPSNQPQHF. CDR3 sequence (DNA): TGTGCCAGCAGCTTACGACATCCTAGCAATCAGCCCCAGCATTTT. This chain connects TRBV7-2 to TRBJ1-5; D ambiguous. Trimming removed 2 bases at V and 0 bases at J, with 8 bases between. The CDR3 spans 15 residues. Germline CDR1 reads SGHTA; CDR2 reads FQGNSA.

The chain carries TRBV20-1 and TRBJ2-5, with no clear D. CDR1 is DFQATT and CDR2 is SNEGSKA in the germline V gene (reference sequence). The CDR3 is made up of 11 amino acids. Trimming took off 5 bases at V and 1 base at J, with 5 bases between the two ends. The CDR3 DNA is TGCAGTGCTTCCCTCCAAGAGACCCAGTACTTC. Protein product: CSASLQETQYF.

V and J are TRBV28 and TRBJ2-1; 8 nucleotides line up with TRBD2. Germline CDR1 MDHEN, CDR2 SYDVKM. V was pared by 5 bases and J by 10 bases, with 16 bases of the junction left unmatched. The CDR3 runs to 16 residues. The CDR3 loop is CASSPPLAGPPAEQFF. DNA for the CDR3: TGTGCCAGCAGTCCCCCCTTAGCGGGACCCCCAGCAGAGCAGTTCTTC.

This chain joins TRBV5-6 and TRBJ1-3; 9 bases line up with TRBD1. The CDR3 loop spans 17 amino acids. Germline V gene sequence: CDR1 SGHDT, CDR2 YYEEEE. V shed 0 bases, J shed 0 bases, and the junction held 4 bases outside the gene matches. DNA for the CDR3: TGTGCCAGCAGCTTGGACTCGGACAGGGGCTCTGGAAACACCATATATTTT. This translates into CASSLDSDRGSGNTIYF.

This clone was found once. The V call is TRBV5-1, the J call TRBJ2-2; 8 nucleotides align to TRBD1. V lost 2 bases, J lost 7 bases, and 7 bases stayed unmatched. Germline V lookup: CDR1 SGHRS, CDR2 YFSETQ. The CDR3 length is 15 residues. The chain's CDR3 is CASSFNPGGSGELFF. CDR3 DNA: TGCGCCAGCAGCTTTAATCCAGGGGGCAGCGGGGAGCTGTTTTTT.

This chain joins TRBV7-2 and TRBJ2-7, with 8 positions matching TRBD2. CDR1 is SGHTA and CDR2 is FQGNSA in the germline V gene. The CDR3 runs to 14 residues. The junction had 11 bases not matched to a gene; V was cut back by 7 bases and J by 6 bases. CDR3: CASNHRSGIGEQYF. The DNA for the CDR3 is TGTGCCAGCAACCACCGTAGCGGGATCGGCGAGCAGTACTTC. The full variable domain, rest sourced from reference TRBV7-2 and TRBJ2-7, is GAGVSQSPSNKVTEKGKDVELRCDPISGHTALYWYRQSLGQGLEFLIYFQGNSAPDKSGLPSDRFSAERTGGSVSTLTIQRTQQEDSAVYLCASNHRSGIGEQYFGPGTRLTVT.

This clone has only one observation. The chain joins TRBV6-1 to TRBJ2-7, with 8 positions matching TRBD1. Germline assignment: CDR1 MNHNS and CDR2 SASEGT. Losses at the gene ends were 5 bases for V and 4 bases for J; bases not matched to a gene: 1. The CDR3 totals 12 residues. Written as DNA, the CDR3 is TGTGCCAGCAGTCGACAGGGGTACGAGCAGTACTTC. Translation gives CASSRQGYEQYF.

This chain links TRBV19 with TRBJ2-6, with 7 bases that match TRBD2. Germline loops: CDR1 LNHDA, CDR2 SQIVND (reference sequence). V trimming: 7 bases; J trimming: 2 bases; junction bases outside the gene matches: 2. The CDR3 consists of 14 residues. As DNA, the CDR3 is TGTGCCAGTATGGGGAGGGCTGGGGCCAACGTCCTGACTTTC. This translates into CASMGRAGANVLTF.

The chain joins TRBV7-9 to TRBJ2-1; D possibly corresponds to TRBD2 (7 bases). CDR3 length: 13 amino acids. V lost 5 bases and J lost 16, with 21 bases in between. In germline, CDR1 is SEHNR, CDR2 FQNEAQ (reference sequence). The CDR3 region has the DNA TGTGCCAGCAGCAATGGGGGGGGGCCACTCCCCTTCTTC. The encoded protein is CASSNGGGPLPFF.

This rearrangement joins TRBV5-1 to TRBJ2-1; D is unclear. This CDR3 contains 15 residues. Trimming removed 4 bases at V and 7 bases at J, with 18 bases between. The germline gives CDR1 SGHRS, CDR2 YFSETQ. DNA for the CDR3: TGCGCCAGCAGCGAGCGCTCACACGAATGGAATGAGCAGTTCTTC. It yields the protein CASSERSHEWNEQFF.

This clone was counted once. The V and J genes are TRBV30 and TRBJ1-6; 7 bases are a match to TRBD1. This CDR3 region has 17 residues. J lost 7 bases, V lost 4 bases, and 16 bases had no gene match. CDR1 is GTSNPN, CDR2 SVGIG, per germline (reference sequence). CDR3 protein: CAWKGYPTGQENSPLHF. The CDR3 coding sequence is TGTGCCTGGAAGGGTTATCCAACCGGACAGGAAAATTCACCCCTCCACTTT. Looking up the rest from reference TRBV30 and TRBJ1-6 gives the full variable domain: SQTIHQWPATLVQPVGSPLSLECTVEGTSNPNLYWYRQAAGRGLQLLFYSVGIGQISSEVPQNLSASRPQDRQFILSSKKLLLSDSGFYLCAWKGYPTGQENSPLHFGNGTRLTVT.

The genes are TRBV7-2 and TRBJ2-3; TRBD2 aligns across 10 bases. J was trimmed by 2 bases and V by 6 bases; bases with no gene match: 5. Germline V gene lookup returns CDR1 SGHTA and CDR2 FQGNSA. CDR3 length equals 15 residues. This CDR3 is CASRTGTSATDTQYF. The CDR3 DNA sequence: TGTGCCAGCAGAACCGGGACTAGCGCCACAGATACGCAGTATTTT.

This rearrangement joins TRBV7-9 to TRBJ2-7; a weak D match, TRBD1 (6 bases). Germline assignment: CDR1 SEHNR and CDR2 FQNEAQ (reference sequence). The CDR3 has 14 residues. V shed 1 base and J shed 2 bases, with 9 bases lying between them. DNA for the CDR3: TGTGCCAGCAGCTTAGTAGGGGGTACCTACGAGCAGTACTTC. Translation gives CASSLVGGTYEQYF.

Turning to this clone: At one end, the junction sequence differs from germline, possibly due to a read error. The CDR3 DNA follows: TGTGCTAGCAGCCCCGGGACAGGCGGATTCGGGGAGACCCAGTACTTC. This translates into CASSPGTGGFGETQYF. V gene TRBV7-7 combines with J gene TRBJ2-5; 8 nucleotides match TRBD1. This CDR3 is 16 amino acids long. Germline assignment: CDR1 SSHAT and CDR2 FNYEAQ (reference sequence).

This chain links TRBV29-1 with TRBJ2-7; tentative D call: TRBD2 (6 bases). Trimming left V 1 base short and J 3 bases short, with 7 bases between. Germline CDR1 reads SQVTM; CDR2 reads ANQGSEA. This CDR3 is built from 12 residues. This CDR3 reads CSVEATSYEQYF. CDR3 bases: TGCAGCGTTGAAGCGACTAGCTACGAGCAGTACTTC.

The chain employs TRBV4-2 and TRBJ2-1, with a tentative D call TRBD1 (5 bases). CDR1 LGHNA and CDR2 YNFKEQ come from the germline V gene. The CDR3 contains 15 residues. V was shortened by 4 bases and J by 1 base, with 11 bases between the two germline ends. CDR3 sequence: CASSPPGPSYNEQFF. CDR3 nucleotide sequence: TGTGCCAGCAGCCCTCCAGGGCCTTCCTACAATGAGCAGTTCTTC.

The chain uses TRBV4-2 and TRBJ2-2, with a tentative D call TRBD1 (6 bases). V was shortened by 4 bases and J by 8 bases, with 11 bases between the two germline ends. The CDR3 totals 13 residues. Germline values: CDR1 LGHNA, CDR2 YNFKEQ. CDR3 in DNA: TGTGCCAGCAGCCGACAGGAATTGGGGGAGCTGTTTTTT. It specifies CASSRQELGELFF.

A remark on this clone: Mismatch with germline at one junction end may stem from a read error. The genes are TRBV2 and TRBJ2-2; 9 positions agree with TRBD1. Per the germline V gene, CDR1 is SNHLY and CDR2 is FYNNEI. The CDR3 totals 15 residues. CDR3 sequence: CASSPRDRAPGGLFF. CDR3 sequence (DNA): TGTGCCAGCAGCCCTCGGGACAGGGCCCCGGGGGGGCTGTTTTTT.

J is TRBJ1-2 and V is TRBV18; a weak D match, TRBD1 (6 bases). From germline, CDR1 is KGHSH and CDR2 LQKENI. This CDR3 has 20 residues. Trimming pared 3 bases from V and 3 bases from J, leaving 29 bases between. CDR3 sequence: CASSPYKADSGFLWDYGYTF. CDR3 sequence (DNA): TGTGCCAGCTCACCTTATAAGGCGGACAGCGGATTCCTTTGGGACTATGGCTACACCTTC.